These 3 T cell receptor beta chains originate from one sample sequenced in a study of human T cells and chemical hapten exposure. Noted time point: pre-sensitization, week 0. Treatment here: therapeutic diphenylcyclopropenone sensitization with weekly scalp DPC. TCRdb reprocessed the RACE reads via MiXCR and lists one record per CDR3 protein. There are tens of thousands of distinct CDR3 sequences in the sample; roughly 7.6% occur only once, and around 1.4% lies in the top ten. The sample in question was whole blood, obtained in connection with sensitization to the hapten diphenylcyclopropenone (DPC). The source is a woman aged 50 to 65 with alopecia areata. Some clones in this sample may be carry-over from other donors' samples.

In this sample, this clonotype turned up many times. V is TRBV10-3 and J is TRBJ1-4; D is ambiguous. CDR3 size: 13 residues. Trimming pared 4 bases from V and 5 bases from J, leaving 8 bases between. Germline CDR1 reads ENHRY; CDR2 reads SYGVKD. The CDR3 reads CAISVVENEKLFF. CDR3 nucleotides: TGTGCCATCAGTGTCGTGGAGAATGAAAAACTGTTTTTT.

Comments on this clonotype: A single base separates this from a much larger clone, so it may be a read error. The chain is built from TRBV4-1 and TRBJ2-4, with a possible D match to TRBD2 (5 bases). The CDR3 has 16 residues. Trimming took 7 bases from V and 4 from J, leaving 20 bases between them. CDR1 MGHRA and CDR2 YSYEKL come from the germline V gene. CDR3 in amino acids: CASNSQEAAGKNIQYF. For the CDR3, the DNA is TGCGCCAGCAACTCCCAGGAGGCGGCCGGGAAAAACATTCAGTACTTC.

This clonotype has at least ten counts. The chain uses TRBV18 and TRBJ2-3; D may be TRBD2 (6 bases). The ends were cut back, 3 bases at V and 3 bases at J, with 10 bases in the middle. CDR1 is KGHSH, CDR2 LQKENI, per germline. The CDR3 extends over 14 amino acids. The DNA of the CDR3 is TGTGCCAGCTCACCGGGGAGGAAAACAGATACGCAGTATTTT. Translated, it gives CASSPGRKTDTQYF. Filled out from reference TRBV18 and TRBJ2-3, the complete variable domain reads NAGVMQNPRHLVRRRGQEARLRCSPMKGHSHVYWYRQLPEEGLKFMVYLQKENIIDESGMPKERFSAEFPKEGPSILRIQQVVRGDSAAYFCASSPGRKTDTQYFGPGTRLTVL.